Listed below are T cell receptor beta chains from one sample, sequenced in a study of blood T cell repertoires in COVID-19. The repertoire was sequenced with immunoSEQ multiplex PCR; TCRdb's copy has only in-frame clones and lacks some. Here the sample spans about 310,000 clones, around nine tenths being singletons. Sequenced material: peripheral blood. All receptors derive from a man between 65 and 85 years old with acute or convalescent COVID-19. Both conserved end residues are part of each CDR3. D genes are given only for firm matches. The listing skips clone size in some rows; elsewhere it reads once, few, many or a size class.

j_call clone_size d_call v_call cdr3_nt cdr3_aa
TRBJ1-2 . . TRBV5-6 TGTGCCAGCAGCCTAACCTTGGTAGGCTACACCTTC CASSLTLVGYTF
TRBJ1-4 . . TRBV7-9 TGTGCCAGCAGCTTAGCATACAGAACTAATGAAAAACTGTTTTTT CASSLAYRTNEKLFF
TRBJ1-1 . . TRBV29-1 TGCAGCGTGGGGGGGCGGACCTCGAACACTGAAGCTTTCTTT CSVGGRTSNTEAFF
TRBJ2-1 . TRBD2 TRBV10-3 TGTGCCATCAGCGATATGGGGACTAGCGGGAGGGCTGAGCAGTTCTTC CAISDMGTSGRAEQFF
TRBJ1-5 . . TRBV19 TGTGCCAGTAGCACGTCTTGGGGGGGGCTGAGGAATCAGCCCCAGCATTTT CASSTSWGGLRNQPQHF
TRBJ2-3 . TRBD2 TRBV5-1 TGCGCCAGCAGCGCCACACTAGCGACCACAGATACGCAGTATTTT CASSATLATTDTQYF
TRBJ2-4 . TRBD1 TRBV5-1 TGCGCCAGCAGCTCCGTAACAGGGGCGGGAAACATTCAGTACTTC CASSSVTGAGNIQYF
TRBJ2-5 . . TRBV7-2 TGTGCCAGCAGCCCGCGGAACCAAGAGACCCAGTACTTC CASSPRNQETQYF
TRBJ2-5 . TRBD2 TRBV30 TGTGCCTGGAGTGTATGGGGAGGGCCCAGGGTCCAAGAGACCCAGTACTTC CAWSVWGGPRVQETQYF
TRBJ1-5 . . TRBV12-3/TRBV12-4 TGTGCCAGCAGTTTGCAGGGCCAGCCCCAGCATTTT CASSLQGQPQHF
TRBJ1-5 . . TRBV6-4 TGTGCCAGCAGCGAACAGGGAACTGGTCAGCCCCAGCATTTT CASSEQGTGQPQHF
TRBJ2-1 . TRBD1 TRBV15 TGTGCCACCAGCAGAGCTGGGGACAGGGACAATGAGCAGTTCTTC CATSRAGDRDNEQFF
TRBJ2-5 . . TRBV7-2 TGTGCCAGCAGCTTAGAGAGGACCCAGTACTTC CASSLERTQYF
TRBJ2-2 once . TRBV30 TGTGCCTGGAGTGTTCCTCCCCCGGGATACGGGGACTCCGGGGAGCTGTTTTTT CAWSVPPPGYGDSGELFF
TRBJ1-5 . . TRBV28 TGTGCCAGCAGTTTTCATATGGGCATAAGCAATCAGCCCCAGCATTTT CASSFHMGISNQPQHF
TRBJ2-5 . . TRBV24-1 TGTGCCACCAGTGATTTGGGGGCAGGGCAAGAGACCCAGTACTTC CATSDLGAGQETQYF
TRBJ2-2 . . TRBV19 TGTGCCAGTAGTGCGCAGGTGAGCCCCGGGGAGCTGTTTTTT CASSAQVSPGELFF
TRBJ2-3 . TRBD2 TRBV3-1/TRBV3-2 TGTGCCAGCAGTCCGACTAGCGGGGGTAAGGATACGCAGTATTTT CASSPTSGGKDTQYF
TRBJ2-7 . TRBD1 TRBV7-2 TGTGCCAGCAGCTTAGTGACAGGGGGTGGTTCGGTAGAGCAGTACTTC CASSLVTGGGSVEQYF
TRBJ2-1 . TRBD2 TRBV30 TGTGCCTGGAGTGTCGGGGGGTCCAACTCCTACAATGAGCAGTTCTTC CAWSVGGSNSYNEQFF
TRBJ2-7 . . TRBV6-2/TRBV6-3 TGTGCCAGCAGTCGAACATACGAGCAGTACTTC CASSRTYEQYF
TRBJ1-1 . TRBD1 TRBV29-1 TGCAGCTTACACAGGGGACTGAACACTGAAGCTTTCTTT CSLHRGLNTEAFF
TRBJ1-6 . . TRBV30 TGTGCCTGGGCCGCACGGTATAATTCACCCCTCCACTTT CAWAARYNSPLHF
TRBJ2-3 . . TRBV18 TGTGCCAGCTCACTGGAGTCAGATACGCAGTATTTT CASSLESDTQYF
TRBJ1-5 few . TRBV28 TGTGCCAGCCAGGGGTTTAGCCAGCCCCAGCATTTT CASQGFSQPQHF
TRBJ1-5 . TRBD1 TRBV4-3 TGCGCCAGCAGCCAAGATGGACAGGGGGGCCGTCAGCCCCAGCATTTT CASSQDGQGGRQPQHF
TRBJ2-7 once TRBD2 TRBV11-2 TGTGCATCGGTAGCGGGAGGGCGCCCCAGCTACGAGCAGTACTTC CASVAGGRPSYEQYF
TRBJ2-5 . TRBD2 TRBV3-1/TRBV3-2 TGTGCCAGCAGCCACACCGGGACTAGCAAAGAGACCCAGTACTTC CASSHTGTSKETQYF
TRBJ1-5 . . TRBV19 TGTGCCAGTACCCAGGGGAATCAGCCCCAGCATTTT CASTQGNQPQHF
TRBJ1-4 . . TRBV4-2 TGTGCCAGCAGCCAAGTCGAGAGGGTCGCGGAAAAACTGTTTTTT CASSQVERVAEKLFF